The sequence of this T cell receptor beta chain was determined in a study of a mutant IDH1 vaccine in newly diagnosed glioma. Details on this clone: Its cognate antigen is unknown.

Specified time point: week 47, end of study. Doses comprised 300 ug of mutant IDH1 20-mer peptide each, plus topical imiquimod. Generated by immunoSEQ multiplex PCR, the TCRdb table keeps only in-frame clones and is missing some. The table lists some 50,000 clones, about 61% of them singletons. With V trimmed by 4 bases and J by 4 bases, 12 bases remained unmatched. CDR1 is SGHRS and CDR2 is YFSETQ in the germline V gene. This CDR3 has 16 amino acids. The TCR comes from a man aged 35 to 55 with glioma. Some clones in this sample may be carry-over from other donors' samples. The sequencing used peripheral blood mononuclear cells (PBMCs), collected from a glioma patient whose treatment included an IDH1 peptide vaccine. The genes are TRBV5-1 and TRBJ1-1; 8 bases map to TRBD1. In DNA, the CDR3 is TGCGCCAGCAGCCCCGAGGGTGCAGGGGGCCCCACTGAAGCTTTCTTT. Protein product: CASSPEGAGGPTEAFF.